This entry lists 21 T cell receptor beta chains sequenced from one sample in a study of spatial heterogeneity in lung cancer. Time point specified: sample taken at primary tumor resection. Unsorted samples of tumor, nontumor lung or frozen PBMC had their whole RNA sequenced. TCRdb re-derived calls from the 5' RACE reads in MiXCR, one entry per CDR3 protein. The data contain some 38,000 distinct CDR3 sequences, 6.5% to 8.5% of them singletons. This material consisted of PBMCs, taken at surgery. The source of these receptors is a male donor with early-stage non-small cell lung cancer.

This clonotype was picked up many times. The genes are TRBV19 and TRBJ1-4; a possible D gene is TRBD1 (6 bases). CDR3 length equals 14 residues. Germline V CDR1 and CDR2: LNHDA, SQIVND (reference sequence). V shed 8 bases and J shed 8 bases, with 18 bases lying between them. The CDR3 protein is CASLSRTDKEKLFF. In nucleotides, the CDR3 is TGTGCCAGTCTCTCCAGGACAGACAAGGAAAAACTGTTTTTT. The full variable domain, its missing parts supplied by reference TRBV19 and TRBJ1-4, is DGGITQSPKYLFRKEGQNVTLSCEQNLNHDAMYWYRQDPGQGLRLIYYSQIVNDFQKGDIAEGYSVSREKKESFPLTVTSAQKNPTAFYLCASLSRTDKEKLFFGSGTQLSVL.

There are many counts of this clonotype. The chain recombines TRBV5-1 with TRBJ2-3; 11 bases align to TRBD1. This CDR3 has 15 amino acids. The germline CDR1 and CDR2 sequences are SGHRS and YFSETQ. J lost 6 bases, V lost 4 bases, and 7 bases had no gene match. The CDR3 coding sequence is TGCGCCAGCAGCCATGGACAGGGGGCGGTGGATACGCAGTATTTT. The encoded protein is CASSHGQGAVDTQYF.

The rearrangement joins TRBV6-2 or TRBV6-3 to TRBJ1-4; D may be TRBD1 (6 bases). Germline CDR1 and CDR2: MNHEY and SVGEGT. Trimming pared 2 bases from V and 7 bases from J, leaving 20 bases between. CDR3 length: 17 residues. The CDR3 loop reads CASSYPDLDSVGEKLFF. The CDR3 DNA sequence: TGTGCCAGCAGTTACCCGGACCTGGACAGTGTAGGTGAAAAACTGTTTTTT.

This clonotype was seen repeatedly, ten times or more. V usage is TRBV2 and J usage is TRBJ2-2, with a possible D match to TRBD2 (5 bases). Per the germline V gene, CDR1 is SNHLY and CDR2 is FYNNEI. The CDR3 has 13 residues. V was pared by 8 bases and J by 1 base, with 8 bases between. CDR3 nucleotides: TGTGCCAGCGGGAGACTGAACACCGGGGAGCTGTTTTTT. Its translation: CASGRLNTGELFF.

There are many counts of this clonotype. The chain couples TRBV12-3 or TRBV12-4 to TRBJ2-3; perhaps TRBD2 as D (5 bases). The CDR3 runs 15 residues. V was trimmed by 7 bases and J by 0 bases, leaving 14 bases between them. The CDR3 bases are TGTGCCAGCACCGACGGACTGGAAAGCACAGATACGCAGTATTTT. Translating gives CASTDGLESTDTQYF.

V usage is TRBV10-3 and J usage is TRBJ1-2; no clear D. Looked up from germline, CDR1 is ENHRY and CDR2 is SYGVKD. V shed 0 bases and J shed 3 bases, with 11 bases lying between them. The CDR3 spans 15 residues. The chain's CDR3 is CAISESGGWDYGYTF. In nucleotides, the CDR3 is TGTGCCATCAGTGAGTCGGGCGGATGGGACTATGGCTACACCTTC.

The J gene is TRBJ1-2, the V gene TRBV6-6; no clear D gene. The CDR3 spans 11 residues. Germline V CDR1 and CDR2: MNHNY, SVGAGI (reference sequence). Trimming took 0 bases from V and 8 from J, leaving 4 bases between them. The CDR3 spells CASSYSMGYTF. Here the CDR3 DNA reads TGTGCCAGCAGTTACTCGATGGGCTACACCTTC.

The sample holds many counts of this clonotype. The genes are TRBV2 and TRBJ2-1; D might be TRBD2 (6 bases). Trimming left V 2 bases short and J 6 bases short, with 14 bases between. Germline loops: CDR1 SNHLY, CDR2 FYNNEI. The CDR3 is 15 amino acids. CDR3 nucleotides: TGTGCCAGCAGTGAACTAGGGACTCCTATCAATGAGCAGTTCTTC. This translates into CASSELGTPINEQFF.

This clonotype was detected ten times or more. CDR3 sequence: CSASTVYQETQYF. CDR3 nucleotide sequence: TGTTCGGCGTCGACAGTGTACCAAGAGACCCAGTACTTC. The chain has TRBV6-5 and TRBJ2-5, with a possible D match to TRBD1 (5 bases). Germline V gene lookup returns CDR1 MNHEY and CDR2 SVGAGI. The CDR3 runs to 13 residues.

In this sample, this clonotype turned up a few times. The CDR3 nucleotides are TGTGCCTGGAGTAGGAGTAGCAATCAGCCCCAGCATTTT. Protein: CAWSRSSNQPQHF. The chain has TRBV30 and TRBJ1-5; D ambiguous. The CDR3 loop spans 13 amino acids. The V and J ends lost 2 bases and 0 bases respectively, with 5 bases between them. The germline CDR1 and CDR2 sequences are GTSNPN and SVGIG (reference sequence).

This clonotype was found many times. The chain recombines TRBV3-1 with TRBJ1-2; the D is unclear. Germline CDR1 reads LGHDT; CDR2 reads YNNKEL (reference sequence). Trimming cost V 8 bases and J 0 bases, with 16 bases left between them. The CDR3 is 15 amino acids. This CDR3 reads CASAFGSPANYGYTF. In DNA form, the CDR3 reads TGTGCCAGCGCTTTTGGTTCTCCAGCTAACTATGGCTACACCTTC. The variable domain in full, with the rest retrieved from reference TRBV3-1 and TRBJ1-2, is DTAVSQTPKYLVTQMGNDKSIKCEQNLGHDTMYWYKQDSKKFLKIMFSYNNKELIINETVPNRFSPKSPDKAHLNLHINSLELGDSAVYFCASAFGSPANYGYTFGSGTRLTVV.

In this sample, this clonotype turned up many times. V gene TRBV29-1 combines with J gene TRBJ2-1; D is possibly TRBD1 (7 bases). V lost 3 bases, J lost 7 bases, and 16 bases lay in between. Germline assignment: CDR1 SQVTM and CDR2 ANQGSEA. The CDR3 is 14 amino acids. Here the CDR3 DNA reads TGCAGCGTTGAGGAGGGGGCGGCGGGAAATGAGCAGTTCTTC. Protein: CSVEEGAAGNEQFF.

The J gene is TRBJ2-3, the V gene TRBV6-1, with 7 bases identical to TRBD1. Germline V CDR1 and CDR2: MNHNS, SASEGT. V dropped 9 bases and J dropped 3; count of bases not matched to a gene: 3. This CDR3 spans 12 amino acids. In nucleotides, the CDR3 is TGTGCCAGTACAGGGGATACAGATACGCAGTATTTT. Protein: CASTGDTDTQYF.

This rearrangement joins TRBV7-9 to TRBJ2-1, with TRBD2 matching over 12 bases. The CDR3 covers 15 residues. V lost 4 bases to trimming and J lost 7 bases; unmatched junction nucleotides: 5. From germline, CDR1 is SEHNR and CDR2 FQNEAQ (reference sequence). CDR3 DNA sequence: TGTGCCAGCAGCTGGACTAGCGGGATAGGTAATGAGCAGTTCTTC. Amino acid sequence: CASSWTSGIGNEQFF.

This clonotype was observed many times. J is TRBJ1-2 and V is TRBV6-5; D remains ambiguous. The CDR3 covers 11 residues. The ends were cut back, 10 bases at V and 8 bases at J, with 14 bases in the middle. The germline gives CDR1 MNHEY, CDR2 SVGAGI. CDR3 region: CATLTSFGYTF. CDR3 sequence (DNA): TGTGCCACCCTAACCTCATTCGGCTACACCTTC.

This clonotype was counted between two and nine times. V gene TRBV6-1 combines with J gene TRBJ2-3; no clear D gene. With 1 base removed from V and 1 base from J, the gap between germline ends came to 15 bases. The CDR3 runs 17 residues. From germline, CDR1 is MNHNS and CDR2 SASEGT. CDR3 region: CASSEVRLGPRTDTQYF. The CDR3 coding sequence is TGTGCCAGCAGTGAAGTCCGTTTGGGCCCCCGCACAGATACGCAGTATTTT.

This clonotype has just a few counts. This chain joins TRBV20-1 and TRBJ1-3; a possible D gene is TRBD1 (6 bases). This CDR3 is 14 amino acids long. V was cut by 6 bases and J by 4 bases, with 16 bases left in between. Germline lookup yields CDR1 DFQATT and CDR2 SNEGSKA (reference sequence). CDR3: CSAEQGPLGNTIYF. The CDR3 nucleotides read TGCAGTGCGGAACAGGGACCCCTAGGAAACACCATATATTTT.

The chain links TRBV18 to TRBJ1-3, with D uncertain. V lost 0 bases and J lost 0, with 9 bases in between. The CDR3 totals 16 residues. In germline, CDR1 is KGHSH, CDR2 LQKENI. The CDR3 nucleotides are TGTGCCAGCTCACCACCGGGCAGTAACTCTGGAAACACCATATATTTT. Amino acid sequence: CASSPPGSNSGNTIYF. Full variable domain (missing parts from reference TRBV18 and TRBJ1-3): NAGVMQNPRHLVRRRGQEARLRCSPMKGHSHVYWYRQLPEEGLKFMVYLQKENIIDESGMPKERFSAEFPKEGPSILRIQQVVRGDSAAYFCASSPPGSNSGNTIYFGEGSWLTVV.

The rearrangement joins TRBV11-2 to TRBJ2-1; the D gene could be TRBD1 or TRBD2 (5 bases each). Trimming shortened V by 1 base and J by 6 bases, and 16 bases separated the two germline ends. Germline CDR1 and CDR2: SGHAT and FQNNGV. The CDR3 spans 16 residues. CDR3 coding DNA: TGTGCCAGCAGCTTAGTGGCGGGTACAGGTCTCAATGAGCAGTTCTTC. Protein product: CASSLVAGTGLNEQFF.

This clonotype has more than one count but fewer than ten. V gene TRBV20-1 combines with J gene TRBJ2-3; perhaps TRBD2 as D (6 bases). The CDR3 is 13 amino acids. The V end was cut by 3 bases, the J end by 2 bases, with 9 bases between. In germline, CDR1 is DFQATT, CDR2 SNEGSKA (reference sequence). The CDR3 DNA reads TGCAGTGCTAGTGCGGACTACACAGATACGCAGTATTTT. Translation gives CSASADYTDTQYF.

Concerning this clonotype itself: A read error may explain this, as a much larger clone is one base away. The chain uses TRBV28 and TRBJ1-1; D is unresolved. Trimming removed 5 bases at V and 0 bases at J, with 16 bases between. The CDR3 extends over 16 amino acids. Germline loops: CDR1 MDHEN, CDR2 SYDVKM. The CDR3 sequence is CASSPLPSGVNTEAFF. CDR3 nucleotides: TGTGCCAGCAGTCCACTACCCTCCGGAGTGAACACTGAAGCTTTCTTT.